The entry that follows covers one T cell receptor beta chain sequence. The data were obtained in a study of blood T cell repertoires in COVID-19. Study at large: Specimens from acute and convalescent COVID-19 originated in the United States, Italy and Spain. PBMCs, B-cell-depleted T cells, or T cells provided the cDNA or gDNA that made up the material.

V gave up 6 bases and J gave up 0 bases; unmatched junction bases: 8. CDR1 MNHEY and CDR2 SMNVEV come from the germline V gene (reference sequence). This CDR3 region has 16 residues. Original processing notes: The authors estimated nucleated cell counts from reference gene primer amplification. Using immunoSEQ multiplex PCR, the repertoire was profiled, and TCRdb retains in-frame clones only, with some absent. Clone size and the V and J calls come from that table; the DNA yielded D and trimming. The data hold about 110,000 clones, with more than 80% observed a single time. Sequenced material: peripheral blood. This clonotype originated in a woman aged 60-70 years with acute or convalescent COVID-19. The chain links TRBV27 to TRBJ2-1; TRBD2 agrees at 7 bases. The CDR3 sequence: CASSTLAPSSYNEQFF. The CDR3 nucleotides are TGTGCCAGCAGCACACTAGCGCCCAGCTCCTACAATGAGCAGTTCTTC.